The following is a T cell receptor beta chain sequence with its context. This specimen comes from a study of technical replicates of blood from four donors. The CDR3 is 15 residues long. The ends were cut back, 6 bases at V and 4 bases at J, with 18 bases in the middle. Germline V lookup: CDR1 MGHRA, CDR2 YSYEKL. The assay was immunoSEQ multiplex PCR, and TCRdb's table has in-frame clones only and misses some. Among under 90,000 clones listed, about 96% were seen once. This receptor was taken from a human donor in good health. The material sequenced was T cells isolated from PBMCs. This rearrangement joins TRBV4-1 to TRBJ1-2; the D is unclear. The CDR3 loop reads CASRKDGVKGYGYTF. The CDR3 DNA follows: TGCGCCAGCAGGAAGGACGGGGTGAAGGGCTATGGCTACACCTTC.